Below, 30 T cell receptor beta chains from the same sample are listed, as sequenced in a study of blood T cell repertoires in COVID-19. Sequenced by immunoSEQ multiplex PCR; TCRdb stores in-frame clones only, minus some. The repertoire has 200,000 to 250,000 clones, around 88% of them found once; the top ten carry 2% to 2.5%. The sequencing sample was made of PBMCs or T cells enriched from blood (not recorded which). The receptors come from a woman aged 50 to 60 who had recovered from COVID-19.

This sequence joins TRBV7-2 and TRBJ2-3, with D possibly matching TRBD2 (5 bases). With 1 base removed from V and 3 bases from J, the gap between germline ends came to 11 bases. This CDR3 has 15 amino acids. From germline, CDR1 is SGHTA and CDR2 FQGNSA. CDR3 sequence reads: CASSLDGRGTDTQYF. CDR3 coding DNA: TGTGCCAGCAGCTTAGACGGACGGGGAACAGATACGCAGTATTTT.

The CDR3 protein is CAWRARGGSWETQYF. Here the CDR3 DNA reads TGTGCCTGGAGGGCCCGGGGGGGTAGCTGGGAGACCCAGTACTTC. The rearrangement uses TRBV30 and TRBJ2-5, with 8 nucleotides matching TRBD2. J lost 5 bases, V lost 3 bases, and 11 bases had no gene match. The CDR3 contains 15 residues. The germline CDR1 and CDR2 sequences are GTSNPN and SVGIG (reference sequence).

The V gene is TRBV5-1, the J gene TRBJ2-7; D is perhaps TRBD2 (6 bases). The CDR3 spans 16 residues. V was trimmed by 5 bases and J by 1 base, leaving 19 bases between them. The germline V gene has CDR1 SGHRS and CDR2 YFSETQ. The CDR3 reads CASSPAPGVLSYEQYF. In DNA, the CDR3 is TGCGCCAGCAGTCCCGCCCCGGGGGTTCTATCCTACGAGCAGTACTTC.

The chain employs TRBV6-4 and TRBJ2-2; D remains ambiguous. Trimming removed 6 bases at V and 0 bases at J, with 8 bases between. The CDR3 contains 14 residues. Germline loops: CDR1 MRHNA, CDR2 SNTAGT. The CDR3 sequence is CASSRLANTGELFF. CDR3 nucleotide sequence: TGTGCCAGCAGCCGACTCGCGAACACCGGGGAGCTGTTTTTT.

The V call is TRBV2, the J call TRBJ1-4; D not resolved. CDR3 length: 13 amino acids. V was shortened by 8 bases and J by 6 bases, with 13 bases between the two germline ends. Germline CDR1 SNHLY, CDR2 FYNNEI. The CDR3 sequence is CASYAEGHEKLFF. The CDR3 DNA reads TGTGCCAGCTACGCAGAGGGCCATGAAAAACTGTTTTTT.

CDR3 amino acids: CASSNPGPASGNTIYF. The CDR3 bases are TGTGCCAGCAGTAACCCTGGGCCGGCCTCTGGAAACACCATATATTTT. This chain uses TRBV25-1 with TRBJ1-3; D uncertain. Looked up from germline, CDR1 is MGHDK and CDR2 is SYGVNS. This CDR3 is 16 amino acids long. Deletions cut 5 bases from V and 0 bases from J, with 14 bases between.

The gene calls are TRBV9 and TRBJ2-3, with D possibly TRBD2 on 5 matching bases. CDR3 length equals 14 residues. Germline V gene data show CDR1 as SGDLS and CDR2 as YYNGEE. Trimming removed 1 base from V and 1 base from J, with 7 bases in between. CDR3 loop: CASSVSAGTDTQYF. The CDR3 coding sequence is TGTGCCAGCAGCGTATCAGCGGGCACAGATACGCAGTATTTT.

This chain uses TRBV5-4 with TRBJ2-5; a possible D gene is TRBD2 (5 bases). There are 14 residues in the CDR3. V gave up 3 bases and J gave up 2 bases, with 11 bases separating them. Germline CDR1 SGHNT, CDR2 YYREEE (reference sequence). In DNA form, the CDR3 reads TGTGCCAGCAGCTCTCGGGGAGATCAAGAGACCCAGTACTTC. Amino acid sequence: CASSSRGDQETQYF. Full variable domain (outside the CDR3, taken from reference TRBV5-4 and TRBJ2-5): ETGVTQSPTHLIKTRGQQVTLRCSSQSGHNTVSWYQQALGQGPQFIFQYYREEENGRGNFPPRFSGLQFPNYSSELNVNALELDDSALYLCASSSRGDQETQYFGPGTRLLVL.

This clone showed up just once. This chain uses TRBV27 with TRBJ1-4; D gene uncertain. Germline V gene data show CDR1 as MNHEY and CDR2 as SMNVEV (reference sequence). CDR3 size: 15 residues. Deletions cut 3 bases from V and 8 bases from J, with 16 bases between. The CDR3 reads CASSFFSGDGEKLFF. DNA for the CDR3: TGTGCCAGCAGTTTCTTTTCCGGGGATGGCGAAAAACTGTTTTTT.

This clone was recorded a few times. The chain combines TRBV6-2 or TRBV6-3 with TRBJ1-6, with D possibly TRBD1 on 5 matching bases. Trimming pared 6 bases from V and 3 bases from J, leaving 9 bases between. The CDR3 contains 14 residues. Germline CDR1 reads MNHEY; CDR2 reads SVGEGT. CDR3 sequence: CASSFRDYNSPLHF. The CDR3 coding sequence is TGTGCCAGCAGCTTCAGGGACTATAATTCACCCCTCCACTTT.

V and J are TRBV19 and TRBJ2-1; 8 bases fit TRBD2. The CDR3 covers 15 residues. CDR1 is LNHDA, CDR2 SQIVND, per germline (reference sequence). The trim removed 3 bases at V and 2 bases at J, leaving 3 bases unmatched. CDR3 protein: CASSISGETYNEQFF. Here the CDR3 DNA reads TGTGCCAGTAGTATTAGCGGGGAAACCTACAATGAGCAGTTCTTC.

The CDR3 is CASSPRLAGVNEQFF. Written as DNA, the CDR3 is TGTGCCAGCAGCCCGCGGCTAGCGGGAGTCAATGAGCAGTTCTTC. The V and J genes are TRBV7-3 and TRBJ2-1; the match to TRBD2 covers 10 bases. The germline V gene encodes CDR1 SGHTA and CDR2 FQGTGA. V lost 5 bases, J lost 6 bases, and 7 bases stayed unmatched. The CDR3 runs to 15 residues.

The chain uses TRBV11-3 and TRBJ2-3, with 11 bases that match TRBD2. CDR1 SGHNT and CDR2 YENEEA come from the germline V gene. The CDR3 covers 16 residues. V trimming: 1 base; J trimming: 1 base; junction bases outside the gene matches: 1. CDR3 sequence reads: CASSLVLAGGTDTQYF. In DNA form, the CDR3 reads TGTGCCAGCAGCTTAGTACTAGCGGGGGGCACAGATACGCAGTATTTT.

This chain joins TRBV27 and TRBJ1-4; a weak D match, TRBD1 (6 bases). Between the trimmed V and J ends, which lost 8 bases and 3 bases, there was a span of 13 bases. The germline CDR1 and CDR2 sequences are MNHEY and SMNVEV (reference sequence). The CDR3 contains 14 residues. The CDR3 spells CASAHRDPNEKLFF. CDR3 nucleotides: TGTGCCAGCGCCCACAGGGATCCTAATGAAAAACTGTTTTTT.

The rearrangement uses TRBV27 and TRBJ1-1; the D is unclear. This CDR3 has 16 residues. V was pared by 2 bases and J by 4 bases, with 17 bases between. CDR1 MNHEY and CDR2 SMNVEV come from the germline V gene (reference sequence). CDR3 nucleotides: TGTGCCAGCAGTTTAAAGGACGGTCGAGGGCCCACTGAAGCTTTCTTT. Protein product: CASSLKDGRGPTEAFF.

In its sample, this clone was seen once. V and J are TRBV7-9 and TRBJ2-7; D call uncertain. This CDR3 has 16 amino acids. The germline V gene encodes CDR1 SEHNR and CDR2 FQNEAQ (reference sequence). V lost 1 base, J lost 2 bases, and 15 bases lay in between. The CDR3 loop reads CASSLVGEIKAYEQYF. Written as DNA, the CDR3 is TGTGCCAGCAGCTTAGTGGGCGAGATAAAAGCCTACGAGCAGTACTTC.

In DNA form, the CDR3 reads TGTGCCTGGAGTGTTCAGGGGCTCGGGGAGCTGTTTTTT. It specifies CAWSVQGLGELFF. V is TRBV30 and J is TRBJ2-2, with D possibly TRBD1 on 6 matching bases. The CDR3 is 13 amino acids. Germline V gene sequence: CDR1 GTSNPN, CDR2 SVGIG (reference sequence). V lost 0 bases, J lost 7 bases, and 9 bases lay in between.

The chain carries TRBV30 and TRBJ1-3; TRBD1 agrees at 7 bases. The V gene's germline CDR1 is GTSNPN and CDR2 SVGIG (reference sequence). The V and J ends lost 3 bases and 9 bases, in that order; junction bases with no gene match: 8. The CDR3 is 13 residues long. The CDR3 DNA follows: TGTGCCTGGAGCAGACAGGGCGGTACCACCATATATTTT. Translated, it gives CAWSRQGGTTIYF.

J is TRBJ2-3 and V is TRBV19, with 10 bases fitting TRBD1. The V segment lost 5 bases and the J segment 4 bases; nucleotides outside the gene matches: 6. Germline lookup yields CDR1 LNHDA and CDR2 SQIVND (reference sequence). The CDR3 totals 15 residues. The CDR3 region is CASSAPGQGSDTQYF. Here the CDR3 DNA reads TGTGCCAGTAGTGCACCGGGACAGGGGTCAGATACGCAGTATTTT.

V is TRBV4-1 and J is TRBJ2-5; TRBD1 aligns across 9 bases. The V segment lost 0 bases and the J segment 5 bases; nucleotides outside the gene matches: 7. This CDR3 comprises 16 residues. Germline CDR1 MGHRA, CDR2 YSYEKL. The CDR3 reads CASSQESQGAGETQYF. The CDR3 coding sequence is TGCGCCAGCAGCCAAGAATCACAGGGGGCGGGGGAGACCCAGTACTTC.

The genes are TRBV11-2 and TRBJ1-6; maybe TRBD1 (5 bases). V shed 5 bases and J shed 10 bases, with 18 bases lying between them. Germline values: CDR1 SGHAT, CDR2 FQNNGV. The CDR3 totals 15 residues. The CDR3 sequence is CASSRHDRGGSPLHF. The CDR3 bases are TGTGCCAGCAGCCGCCACGACAGAGGTGGGTCACCCCTCCACTTT.

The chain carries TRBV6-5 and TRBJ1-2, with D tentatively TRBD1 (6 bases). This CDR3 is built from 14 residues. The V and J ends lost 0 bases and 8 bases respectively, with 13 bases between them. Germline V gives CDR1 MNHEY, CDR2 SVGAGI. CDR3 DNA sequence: TGTGCCAGCAGTTACTCGCACAGGGCCACGGGCTACACCTTC. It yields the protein CASSYSHRATGYTF.

DNA for the CDR3: TGTGCCAGCTCACCTGAGGGATTTGGTTGGAACTATGGCTACACCTTC. Encoded protein: CASSPEGFGWNYGYTF. The chain links TRBV18 to TRBJ1-2; D remains ambiguous. The V gene's germline CDR1 is KGHSH and CDR2 LQKENI. V was trimmed by 3 bases and J by 2 bases, leaving 16 bases between them. The CDR3 is 16 amino acids.

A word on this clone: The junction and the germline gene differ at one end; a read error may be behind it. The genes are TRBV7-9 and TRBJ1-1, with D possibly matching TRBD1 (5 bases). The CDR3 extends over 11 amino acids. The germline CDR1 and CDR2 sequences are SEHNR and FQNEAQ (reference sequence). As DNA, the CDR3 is TGTGCCAGCAGCGGGGGGACTGTAGCTTTCTTT. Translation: CASSGGTVAFF.

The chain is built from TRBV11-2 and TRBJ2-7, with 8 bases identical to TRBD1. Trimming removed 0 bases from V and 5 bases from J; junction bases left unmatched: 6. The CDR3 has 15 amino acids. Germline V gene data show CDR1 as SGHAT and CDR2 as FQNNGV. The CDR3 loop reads CASSLEVTGAHEQYF. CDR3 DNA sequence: TGTGCCAGCAGCTTAGAGGTGACAGGGGCGCACGAGCAGTACTTC.

The CDR3: CASSSTFPGSPLHF. The DNA of the CDR3 is TGTGCCAGCAGTTCGACCTTTCCGGGTTCACCCCTCCACTTT. V and J are TRBV7-2 and TRBJ1-6; no firm D call. V lost 6 bases to trimming and J lost 9 bases, with 15 bases between them. Germline V gene data show CDR1 as SGHTA and CDR2 as FQGNSA. The CDR3 consists of 14 residues.

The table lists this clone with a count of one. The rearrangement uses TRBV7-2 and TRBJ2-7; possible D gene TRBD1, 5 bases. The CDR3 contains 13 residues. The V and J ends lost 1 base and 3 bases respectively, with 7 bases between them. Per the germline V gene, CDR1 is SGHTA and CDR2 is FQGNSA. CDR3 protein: CASSLGQYYEQYF. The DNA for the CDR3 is TGTGCCAGCAGCTTAGGACAGTACTACGAGCAGTACTTC.

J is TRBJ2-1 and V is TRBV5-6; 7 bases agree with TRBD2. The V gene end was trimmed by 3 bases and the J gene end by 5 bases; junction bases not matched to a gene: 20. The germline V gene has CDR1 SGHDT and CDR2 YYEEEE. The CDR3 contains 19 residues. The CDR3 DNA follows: TGTGCCAGCAGCTCGATTTGGGACTACGCTCAATCAGGGAACAATGAGCAGTTCTTC. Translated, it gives CASSSIWDYAQSGNNEQFF. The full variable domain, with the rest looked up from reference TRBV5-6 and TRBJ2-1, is DAGVTQSPTHLIKTRGQQVTLRCSPKSGHDTVSWYQQALGQGPQFIFQYYEEEERQRGNFPDRFSGHQFPNYSSELNVNALLLGDSALYLCASSSIWDYAQSGNNEQFFGPGTRLTVL.

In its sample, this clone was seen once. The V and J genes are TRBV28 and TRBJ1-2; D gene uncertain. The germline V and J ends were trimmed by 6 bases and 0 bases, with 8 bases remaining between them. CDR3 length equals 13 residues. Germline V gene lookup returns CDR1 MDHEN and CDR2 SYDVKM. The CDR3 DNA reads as TGTGCCAGCAGGCCAACACCTAACTATGGCTACACCTTC. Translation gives CASRPTPNYGYTF.

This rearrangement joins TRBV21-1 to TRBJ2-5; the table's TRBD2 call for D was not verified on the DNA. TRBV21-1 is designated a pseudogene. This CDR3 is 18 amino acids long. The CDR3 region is CASSKAWPSGRATETQYF. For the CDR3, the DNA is TGTGCCAGCAGCAAAGCGTGGCCTAGCGGGAGGGCCACAGAGACCCAGTACTTC.